This T cell receptor beta chain was captured in a study of T cell repertoires in aging, cancer and after chemotherapy. To note about this clonotype: Its antigen is as yet unknown.

Peripheral blood genomic DNA, not sorted cells or RNA, was the template. TRB rearrangements spanning V, D and J were amplified using mixed TRB-A/B primers. TCRdb passed the multiplex PCR reads through MiXCR, listing each CDR3 protein once. The sample shows 400 to 550 distinct CDR3 sequences, 34% of them seen only once. Regarding the study as a whole: Untreated cancer patients had significantly lower blood TCR diversity than age-matched healthy donors.

Germline-derived CDR1 and CDR2 are MNHNY and SVGAGI (reference sequence). The CDR3 covers 16 residues. J lost 0 bases, V lost 5 bases, and 4 bases had no gene match. The chain employs TRBV6-6 and TRBJ1-4; 9 nucleotides match TRBD1. This TCR came from a human donor in good health. The specimen sequenced was blood. DNA of the CDR3: TGTGCCAGCAGTCGGGGACAGGGTGCAACTAATGAAAAACTGTTTTTT. It yields the protein CASSRGQGATNEKLFF.